Presented here are 21 T cell receptor beta chains from one specimen sequenced in a study of a mutant IDH1 vaccine in newly diagnosed glioma. The time point denotes: week 5, during vaccination. In every dose of vaccine, 300 ug of mutant IDH1 20-mer peptide was given alongside topical imiquimod. Antigens for these TCRs are unknown. Data came from immunoSEQ multiplex PCR; TCRdb stores just in-frame clones and leaves some out. The sample has around 36,000 clones; approximately 90% are singletons. Here the sequenced sample was PBMCs, taken from a glioma patient whose treatment included an IDH1 peptide vaccine. Receptor source: a man aged 45-65 years with glioma.

This chain joins TRBV23-1 and TRBJ1-3; a weak D match, TRBD1 (5 bases). TRBV23-1 belongs to the ORF category, with a function that is uncertain. V was shortened by 0 bases and J by 2 bases, with 17 bases between the two germline ends. The CDR3 is 18 amino acids. The chain's CDR3 is CASSQSGLASGAGNTIYF. Written as DNA, the CDR3 is TGCGCCAGCAGTCAATCAGGGCTCGCCTCGGGGGCTGGAAACACCATATATTTT.

CDR3 protein: CAWSDSGTTGTEAFF. CDR3 DNA sequence: TGTGCCTGGAGTGACTCCGGGACAACGGGGACTGAAGCTTTCTTT. V gene TRBV30 combines with J gene TRBJ1-1, with D possibly matching TRBD1 (6 bases). The germline V gene encodes CDR1 GTSNPN and CDR2 SVGIG (reference sequence). The ends were cut back, 1 base at V and 5 bases at J, with 17 bases in the middle. The CDR3 extends over 15 amino acids. Based on the CDR3 plus reference TRBV30 and TRBJ1-1, the full variable domain is SQTIHQWPATLVQPVGSPLSLECTVEGTSNPNLYWYRQAAGRGLQLLFYSVGIGQISSEVPQNLSASRPQDRQFILSSKKLLLSDSGFYLCAWSDSGTTGTEAFFGQGTRLTVV.

This clone came up once. The genes are TRBV5-8 and TRBJ1-2, with unresolved D. The CDR3 loop spans 13 amino acids. CDR1 and CDR2 (germline): SGHTS, YDEGEE. Trimming removed 5 bases from V and 2 bases from J, with 10 bases in between. The CDR3 bases are TGTGCCAGCAGTCCCGACAAGAACTATGGCTACACCTTC. Residues: CASSPDKNYGYTF. Full variable domain (remainder filled in from reference TRBV5-8 and TRBJ1-2): EAGVTQSPTHLIKTRGQQATLRCSPISGHTSVYWYQQALGLGLQFLLWYDEGEERNRGNFPPRFSGRQFPNYSSELNVNALELEDSALYLCASSPDKNYGYTFGSGTRLTVV.

The chain employs TRBV28 and TRBJ2-7; possibly TRBD1 for D (5 bases). Germline CDR1 and CDR2: MDHEN and SYDVKM. This CDR3 region has 15 residues. V was trimmed by 6 bases and J by 2 bases, leaving 17 bases between them. CDR3 bases: TGTGCCAGCAGCTCTGCTCGTGGGGCCCCCTACGAGCAGTACTTC. Translated, it gives CASSSARGAPYEQYF.

The chain has TRBV2 and TRBJ2-5; 8 bases line up with TRBD1. Germline V gene data show CDR1 as SNHLY and CDR2 as FYNNEI. The junction had 4 bases not matched to a gene; V was cut back by 6 bases and J by 1 base. The CDR3 is made up of 14 amino acids. CDR3 amino acids: CASRRGTGQETQYF. As DNA, the CDR3 is TGTGCCAGCAGACGGGGGACAGGCCAAGAGACCCAGTACTTC. The variable domain in full, completed from reference TRBV2 and TRBJ2-5, reads EPEVTQTPSHQVTQMGQEVILRCVPISNHLYFYWYRQILGQKVEFLVSFYNNEISEKSEIFDDQFSVERPDGSNFTLKIRSTKLEDSAMYFCASRRGTGQETQYFGPGTRLLVL.

This chain connects TRBV7-8 to TRBJ2-2, with TRBD1 identical over 9 bases. The V gene's germline CDR1 is SGHVS and CDR2 FQNEAQ. J was trimmed by 4 bases and V by 11 bases; bases with no gene match: 5. The CDR3 is made up of 13 amino acids. In DNA form, the CDR3 reads TGTGCCGGGACAGGGTCTACCACCGGGGAGCTGTTTTTT. Translating gives CAGTGSTTGELFF.

This clone was detected only a few times. The rearrangement joins TRBV11-2 to TRBJ1-5; D is unresolved. V shed 5 bases and J shed 9 bases, with 11 bases lying between them. This CDR3 region has 12 residues. Per the germline V gene, CDR1 is SGHAT and CDR2 is FQNNGV. In DNA, the CDR3 is TGTGCCAGCAGCGTACCCCGCGGGCCCCAGCATTTT. Translated: CASSVPRGPQHF.

The chain employs TRBV27 and TRBJ2-1, with D perhaps matching TRBD1 (6 bases). Trimming took 2 bases from V and 10 from J, leaving 9 bases between them. The CDR3 extends over 12 amino acids. CDR1 MNHEY and CDR2 SMNVEV come from the germline V gene (reference sequence). CDR3 DNA sequence: TGTGCCAGCAGTTTAATCAGGGGCGAGCAGTTCTTC. It yields the protein CASSLIRGEQFF.

This sequence joins TRBV5-8 and TRBJ1-5, with D perhaps TRBD1 (6 bases). Trimming shortened V by 2 bases and J by 3 bases, and 12 bases separated the two germline ends. This CDR3 has 15 residues. Per germline, CDR1 SGHTS and CDR2 YDEGEE. For the CDR3, the DNA is TGTGCCAGCAGCTTCTGGGGGGCAGTCAATCAGCCCCAGCATTTT. Translating it yields CASSFWGAVNQPQHF.

The V and J genes are TRBV5-1 and TRBJ2-3; D gene ambiguous. From germline, CDR1 is SGHRS and CDR2 YFSETQ. This CDR3 has 11 residues. The V and J ends lost 7 bases and 4 bases respectively, with 7 bases between them. This CDR3 reads CASHWADTQYF. As DNA, the CDR3 is TGCGCCAGCCACTGGGCAGATACGCAGTATTTT.

The chain has TRBV7-2 and TRBJ2-1, with TRBD2 identical over 8 bases. CDR1 SGHTA and CDR2 FQGNSA come from the germline V gene. V lost 6 bases to trimming and J lost 6 bases; unmatched junction nucleotides: 13. The CDR3 has 16 residues. The CDR3 DNA reads TGTGCCAGCAGGTTACCCGGGACTAGAAACCCCAATGAGCAGTTCTTC. It codes for CASRLPGTRNPNEQFF.

The chain uses TRBV5-6 and TRBJ2-7; 7 nucleotides agree with TRBD2. The CDR3 contains 15 residues. Germline trimming cut 1 base from V and 4 bases from J; bases unmatched to any gene: 8. Per germline, CDR1 SGHDT and CDR2 YYEEEE. CDR3 sequence reads: CASSLFRGELYEQYF. For the CDR3, the DNA is TGTGCCAGCAGCTTGTTTCGGGGGGAATTGTACGAGCAGTACTTC.

The chain has TRBV5-1 and TRBJ2-3; 9 nucleotides align to TRBD1. This CDR3 spans 16 amino acids. J lost 0 bases, V lost 4 bases, and 6 bases had no gene match. Germline V gives CDR1 SGHRS, CDR2 YFSETQ. The CDR3 DNA reads as TGCGCCAGCAGCAGCGGGACAGGGAGTAGCACAGATACGCAGTATTTT. Translated, it gives CASSSGTGSSTDTQYF. The full variable domain, with the rest looked up from reference TRBV5-1 and TRBJ2-3, is KAGVTQTPRYLIKTRGQQVTLSCSPISGHRSVSWYQQTPGQGLQFLFEYFSETQRNKGNFPGRFSGRQFSNSRSEMNVSTLELGDSALYLCASSSGTGSSTDTQYFGPGTRLTVL.

The V and J genes are TRBV2 and TRBJ2-2; possibly TRBD2 for D (6 bases). This CDR3 has 15 amino acids. Per germline, CDR1 SNHLY and CDR2 FYNNEI. V was cut by 5 bases and J by 1 base, with 11 bases left in between. The CDR3 loop reads CASSWNSGNTGELFF. For the CDR3, the DNA is TGTGCCAGCAGTTGGAATAGCGGGAACACCGGGGAGCTGTTTTTT.

The rearrangement joins TRBV29-1 to TRBJ1-2; no definite D call. Germline V gene data show CDR1 as SQVTM and CDR2 as ANQGSEA. The CDR3 has 11 amino acids. Between the trimmed V and J ends, which lost 7 bases and 8 bases, there was a span of 14 bases. CDR3 DNA: TGCAGCGGAGAGGGCCAAAAGGGCTACACCTTC. It specifies CSGEGQKGYTF. The variable domain in full, completed from reference TRBV29-1 and TRBJ1-2, reads SAVISQKPSRDICQRGTSLTIQCQVDSQVTMMFWYRQQPGQSLTLIATANQGSEATYESGFVIDKFPISRPNLTFSTLTVSNMSPEDSSIYLCSGEGQKGYTFGSGTRLTVV.

This chain joins TRBV19 and TRBJ1-4; D might be TRBD1 (5 bases). From germline, CDR1 is LNHDA and CDR2 SQIVND (reference sequence). The CDR3 covers 15 residues. V was shortened by 6 bases and J by 7 bases, with 18 bases between the two germline ends. The CDR3: CASRPQGGVGEKLFF. The DNA of the CDR3 is TGTGCCAGTAGGCCCCAGGGAGGGGTTGGTGAAAAACTGTTTTTT.

This rearrangement joins TRBV6-1 to TRBJ2-7; tentatively, D is TRBD1 (5 bases). CDR1 MNHNS and CDR2 SASEGT come from the germline V gene. V lost 7 bases and J lost 4, with 17 bases in between. The CDR3 spans 14 residues. The DNA of the CDR3 is TGTGCCAGCACCCTGAGTACAGGTTTGTACGAGCAGTACTTC. Translating gives CASTLSTGLYEQYF.

This clone was picked up one time. The rearrangement joins TRBV2 to TRBJ2-7; D unresolved. Germline CDR1 is SNHLY and CDR2 is FYNNEI. The CDR3 sequence is 11 residues long. V was shortened by 8 bases and J by 3 bases, with 8 bases between the two germline ends. CDR3 region: CASRTVYEQYF. The DNA of the CDR3 is TGTGCCAGCCGAACAGTCTACGAGCAGTACTTC. Together with reference TRBV2 and TRBJ2-7, the CDR3 gives the full variable domain: EPEVTQTPSHQVTQMGQEVILRCVPISNHLYFYWYRQILGQKVEFLVSFYNNEISEKSEIFDDQFSVERPDGSNFTLKIRSTKLEDSAMYFCASRTVYEQYFGPGTRLTVT.

V usage is TRBV15 and J usage is TRBJ2-2, with D unresolved. The CDR3 length is 14 residues. Trimming took 7 bases from V and 0 from J, leaving 9 bases between them. Germline V gene data show CDR1 as LNHNV and CDR2 as YYDKDF (reference sequence). The CDR3, as DNA: TGTGCCACCACCACCCAAGCGAACACCGGGGAGCTGTTTTTT. The encoded protein is CATTTQANTGELFF.

The chain has TRBV27 and TRBJ2-2; a weak D match, TRBD1 (6 bases). The CDR3 has 15 amino acids. Germline assignment: CDR1 MNHEY and CDR2 SMNVEV (reference sequence). V lost 2 bases and J 1 base, leaving 8 bases between the germline ends. The CDR3 loop is CASSLETGNTGELFF. The CDR3 region has the DNA TGTGCCAGCAGTTTAGAGACAGGGAACACCGGGGAGCTGTTTTTT.

The chain employs TRBV2 and TRBJ1-6; 9 nucleotides agree with TRBD1. Losses at the gene ends were 7 bases for V and 7 bases for J; bases not matched to a gene: 8. Per germline, CDR1 SNHLY and CDR2 FYNNEI. The CDR3 is 15 amino acids. CDR3 coding DNA: TGTGCCAGCAAAAGTGCCGGGACAGGGAATTCACCCCTCCACTTT. It codes for CASKSAGTGNSPLHF.